This T cell receptor (beta chain) emerged from a study of T cells expressing NK-cell markers. Study overall: Within the sequenced cohort of eight donors, seven exhibited HCMV seropositivity and one was seronegative. Study-wide results and limits: The HCMV specificity of the expanded NKG2C+ T cell clones stayed unresolved. Several donors' CD3+CD56-NKG2C+ cells were dominated by the same clonotypes.

There are 13 residues in the CDR3. Germline lookup yields CDR1 MGHRA and CDR2 YSYEKL. On this clonotype itself: The antigen remains unidentified.

TCRdb re-called the 5' RACE reads; every CDR3 protein appears as one record, without DNA. The listing records about 410,000 distinct CDR3 sequences. J is TRBJ2-5 and V is TRBV4-1. Sequences were obtained from blood T cells: a sorted CD56 or NKG2C T cell subset, CD4+ or CD8+ T cells, or bulk PBMC T cells (not recorded which). This TCR derives from a woman in her fifties or sixties in good health. CDR3 amino acids: CASSQAAFSSQYF.